The present entry profiles one TCR beta chain with its context. The antigen remains unidentified. Recent vaccinations or acute infections were absent in the healthy HIV-negative adult donors. Data came from immunoSEQ multiplex PCR; TCRdb stores just in-frame clones and leaves some out. The table has 1.4 million or so clones, about 98.5% seen once; the top ten hold around 0.38%. This record comes from a study of shared clonotypes between healthy human individuals. Whole-study findings and limits: Memory subsets had estimated richness that was generally smaller than that of naive subsets.

This receptor was taken from a man aged 25-45 years in good health. Material: naive CD4+ T cells sorted from blood. As to subset: CD45RA+ positively selected.

Here the CDR3 reads CAISGQGGNEQFF. The CDR3 DNA is TGTGCCATATCGGGACAGGGGGGCAATGAGCAGTTCTTC. This chain links TRBV6-6 with TRBJ2-1, with 11 bases matching TRBD1. Germline V gene lookup returns CDR1 MNHNY and CDR2 SVGAGI (reference sequence). V gave up 10 bases and J gave up 6 bases; unmatched junction bases: 5. There are 13 residues in the CDR3.